A single sample is the source of the 4 T cell receptor beta chains below, sequenced in a study of cytomegalovirus exposure and HLA in healthy donors. The PCR contained 60 Vbeta and 13 Jbeta primers. Sequenced by immunoSEQ multiplex PCR; TCRdb stores in-frame clones only, minus some. This sample has about 160,000 clones, with roughly 79% found just once. The sequenced sample consisted of PBMCs. The receptors stem from a woman in her forties or fifties in good health and CMV-seronegative.

This clone was found once. DNA of the CDR3: TGTGCCATCGCTAGCGGGGGCGGCACAGATACGCAGTATTTT. It codes for CAIASGGGTDTQYF. The chain recombines TRBV10-3 with TRBJ2-3; 10 nucleotides align to TRBD2. There are 14 residues in the CDR3. The J segment lost 1 base and the V segment lost 8 bases, leaving 3 bases of the junction unmatched. Germline-derived CDR1 and CDR2 are ENHRY and SYGVKD.

V and J are TRBV10-1 and TRBJ2-3; TRBD1 aligns across 8 bases. J lost 6 bases, V lost 4 bases, and 6 bases had no gene match. This CDR3 spans 14 amino acids. CDR1 is WNHNN, CDR2 SYGVQD, per germline (reference sequence). As DNA, the CDR3 is TGCGCCAGCAGTGGTCAGGGGGCAAGGGATACGCAGTATTTT. This translates into CASSGQGARDTQYF.

The chain links TRBV7-9 to TRBJ2-1; tentative D call: TRBD2 (6 bases). The CDR3 has 13 residues. Trimming removed 1 base from V and 7 bases from J, with 8 bases in between. The germline V gene has CDR1 SEHNR and CDR2 FQNEAQ (reference sequence). CDR3 bases: TGTGCCAGCAGCTTAGTTGGGGGGAATGAGCAGTTCTTC. Encoded protein: CASSLVGGNEQFF.

V gene TRBV10-2 combines with J gene TRBJ1-1; 9 nucleotides line up with TRBD1. The J segment lost 5 bases and the V segment lost 6 bases, leaving 10 bases of the junction unmatched. The CDR3 sequence is 15 residues long. CDR1 is WSHSY, CDR2 SAAADI, per germline. CDR3 nucleotide sequence: TGCGCCAGCAGCCCCCCTACAGGGGGCAAGACTGAAGCTTTCTTT. Protein product: CASSPPTGGKTEAFF.